Each of the 2 T cell receptor beta chains below was sequenced from the same sample in a study of T cell repertoires in cytomegalovirus infection (dated by TCRdb to about 2019). Their antigens remain unidentified. The run used an Illumina HiSeq 1500. TCRdb reprocessing: public reads trimmed at Q25 with fastp, clones called with MiXCR, in-frame beta chains kept. CDR3 protein duplicates are merged, each entry listing the most common genes and DNA. The sample data list under 90,000 distinct CDR3 sequences, and more than 20% of these were observed just once. The top ten constitute around 79% of the sample. The sequenced material came from PBMCs, sequenced either directly or after in vitro stimulation (not recorded which). The receptor source for this set is a human donor in good health (CMV status not recorded). Some clones in this sample may be carry-over from other donors' samples.

This clonotype appeared a few times. The V and J genes are TRBV28 and TRBJ2-1, with 7 bases that match TRBD2. The CDR3 covers 15 residues. V lost 4 bases, J lost 9 bases, and 12 bases stayed unmatched. From germline, CDR1 is MDHEN and CDR2 SYDVKM. The CDR3 sequence is CASSSAGVDSVEQFF. The CDR3, as DNA: TGTGCCAGCAGTTCGGCGGGAGTGGATTCCGTTGAGCAGTTCTTC.

This clonotype has only one observation. The chain has TRBV7-9 and TRBJ1-2; TRBD1 might be the D (5 bases). CDR3 length: 13 residues. In germline, CDR1 is SEHNR, CDR2 FQNEAQ (reference sequence). V was clipped by 6 bases and J by 5 bases, with 13 bases between them. The CDR3 sequence is CASSDRDGYGYTF. The CDR3 DNA reads as TGTGCCAGCAGTGACCGGGACGGATATGGCTACACCTTC.